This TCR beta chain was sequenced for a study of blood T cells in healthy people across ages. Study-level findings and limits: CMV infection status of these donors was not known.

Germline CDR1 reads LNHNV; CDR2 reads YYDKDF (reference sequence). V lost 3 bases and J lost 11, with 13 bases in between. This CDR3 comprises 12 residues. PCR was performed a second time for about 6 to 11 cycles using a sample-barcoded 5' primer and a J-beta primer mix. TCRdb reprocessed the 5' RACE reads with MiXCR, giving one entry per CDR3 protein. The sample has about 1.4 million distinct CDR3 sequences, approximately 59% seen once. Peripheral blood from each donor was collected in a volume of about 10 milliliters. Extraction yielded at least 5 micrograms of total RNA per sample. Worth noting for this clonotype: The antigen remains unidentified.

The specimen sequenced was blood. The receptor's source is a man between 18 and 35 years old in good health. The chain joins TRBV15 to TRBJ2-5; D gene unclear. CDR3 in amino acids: CATSRVHNEQYF. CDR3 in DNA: TGTGCCACCAGCAGGGTCCACAATGAGCAGTACTTC.